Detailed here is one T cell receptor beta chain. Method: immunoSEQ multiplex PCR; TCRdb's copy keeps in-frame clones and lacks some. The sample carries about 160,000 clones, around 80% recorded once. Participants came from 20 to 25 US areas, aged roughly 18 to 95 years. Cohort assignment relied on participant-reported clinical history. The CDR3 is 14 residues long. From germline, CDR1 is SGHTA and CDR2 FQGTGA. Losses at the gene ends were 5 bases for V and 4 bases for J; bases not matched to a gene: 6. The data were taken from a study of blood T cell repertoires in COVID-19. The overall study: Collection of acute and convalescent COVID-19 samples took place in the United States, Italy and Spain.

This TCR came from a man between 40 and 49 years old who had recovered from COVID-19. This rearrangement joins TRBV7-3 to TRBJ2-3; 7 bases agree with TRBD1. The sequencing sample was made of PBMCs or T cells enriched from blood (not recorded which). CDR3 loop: CASSMTGFPDTQYF. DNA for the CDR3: TGTGCCAGCAGCATGACAGGGTTCCCAGATACGCAGTATTTT.